This T cell receptor beta chain was sequenced during a study of blood T cell repertoires in COVID-19 (dated by TCRdb to the early 2020s). In the study overall: The collaborator samples originated in the United States, Italy and Spain and spanned the acute and convalescent phases of COVID-19. The material from the prospective study consisted of cDNA or gDNA derived from T cells, B-cell-depleted T cells, or PBMCs. Where available, HLA class I and class II types were taken from metadata supplied by the sample provider and were not determined by assay-based typing. The sample metadata nearly always contained a de-identified subject ID, COVID-19 status, age in years and sex. Subjects who had been exposed to COVID-19, were actively infected with it, or had recovered from it provided the deeply sampled blood TCRbeta repertoires that made up the dataset. The repertoires were released in a freely available public database intended as a resource for research on the immune response to SARS-CoV-2. The samples were drawn from the first 160 participants of the ongoing ImmuneRACE study and from about 1,200 subjects provided by 6 global collaborators. Results and caveats for the whole study, not just this receptor: How much clinical and demographic metadata was included differed by source and by participant, and the metadata was provided uncurated.

Collaborating institutions collected whole blood in K2EDTA tubes following their own protocols. For TCRbeta analysis, collaborator samples were shipped as frozen whole blood, as isolated PBMCs, or as DNA extracted from either sample type. The immunoSEQ Assay, a bias-controlled multiplex PCR, was used to amplify TCRbeta CDR3 regions from genomic DNA. On the authors' methods: The number of nucleated cells in each sample was estimated by amplification of reference gene primers within the assay. To quantify the absolute abundance of each unique TCRbeta CDR3 rearrangement, sequence reads were collapsed and filtered. For each sample, productive Simpson clonality was calculated by taking the square root of Simpson's diversity index across productive rearrangements. The table comes from immuneACCESS by way of TCRdb, which keeps in-frame sequences with V and J called. Part of the clones is missing from these tables; in studies checked, under half for an unresolved V gene and the rest for unknown reasons. V, J and clone size were drawn from that table, and D and trimming were deduced from the DNA. For this sample the table gives a few hundred thousand clones, of which approximately 85% were detected only once. Approximately 5.1% of the sample is taken by the ten largest.

With regard to this clone: The antigen it binds to is not known. No much larger clone is present one base from it, and per-base qualities are unavailable.

The CDR3 runs 15 residues from the cysteine to the phenylalanine. The DNA shown is the 45-base CDR3, in frame from base 1. The germline V gene yields SGHAT for CDR1 and FQNNGV for CDR2. V is cut by 0 bases and J by 10 bases, and the space between the germline ends is 16 bases. Here the chain combines TRBV11-2 and TRBJ2-1, with TRBD2 tentatively as D gene (6 bases match). Sequencing was done on a sample of peripheral blood. This receptor was identified in a man aged 45-65 years with active or convalescent COVID-19. The DNA is TGTGCCAGCAGCTTAGAGGGACTCACTGTCACGGAGCAGTTCTTC. The encoded protein is CASSLEGLTVTEQFF. With the rest looked up from the reference TRBV11-2 and TRBJ2-1 genes rather than sequenced, the full variable domain is EAGVAQSPRYKIIEKRQSVAFWCNPISGHATLYWYQQILGQGPKLLIQFQNNGVVDDSQLPKDRFSAERLKGVDSTLKIQPAKLEDSAVYLCASSLEGLTVTEQFFGPGTRLTVL.